This TCR beta chain was retrieved from a study of vaccination and CD4 T cells after COVID-19. Study information: Blood was drawn a median roughly 67 days post second dose, range 14 to 241.

The V end was cut by 5 bases, the J end by 4 bases, with 20 bases between. This CDR3 contains 15 residues. Germline CDR1 is DFQATT and CDR2 is SNEGSKA (reference sequence). With the Oncomine TCR Beta short-read assay, DNA from cultured CD4+ T cells was sequenced. The genomic DNA was obtained from cultured CD4+ T cells by extraction with the QIAamp micro DNA kit. TCRdb analysed the PCR reads with MiXCR anew, one entry per CDR3 protein. The sample carries about 9,100 distinct CDR3 sequences, roughly 61% recorded once. Treatment noted: approximately 11-day PBMC culture with coronavirus spike peptide pools or control peptides (ViraFEST assay). ViraFEST enlarged antigen-specific T cell populations with peptide pools and afterwards sequenced TCRs. Days 3 and 7 saw half the medium swapped for fresh IL-2 medium. The table lists this clonotype with a few counts. Its target is not known.

The rearrangement joins TRBV20-1 to TRBJ2-5; D is perhaps TRBD2 (7 bases). The material was cultured CD4+ T cells from blood, obtained after SARS-CoV-2 vaccination. This clonotype was sampled from a human donor with COVID-19. In DNA form, the CDR3 reads TGCAGTGCTGCCAGTGGGGGGGGGCTGCGAGAGACCCAGTACTTC. Translation: CSAASGGGLRETQYF.